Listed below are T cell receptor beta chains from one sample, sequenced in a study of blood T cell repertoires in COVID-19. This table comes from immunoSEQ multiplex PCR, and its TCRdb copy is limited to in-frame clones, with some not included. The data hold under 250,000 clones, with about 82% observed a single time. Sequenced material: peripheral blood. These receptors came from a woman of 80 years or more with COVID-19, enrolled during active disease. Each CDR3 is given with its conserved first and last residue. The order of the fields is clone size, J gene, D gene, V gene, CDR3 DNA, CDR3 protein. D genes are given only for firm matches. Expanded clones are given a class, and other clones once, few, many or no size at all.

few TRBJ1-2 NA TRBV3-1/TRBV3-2 TGTGCCAGCAGCCATTGGGACAAGGCCACTGGCTACACCTTC CASSHWDKATGYTF
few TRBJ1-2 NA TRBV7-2 TGTGCCAGCAGCTTAGAGTTAGGGGGAGGCTACACCTTC CASSLELGGGYTF
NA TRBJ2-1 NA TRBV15 TGTGCCACCAGCAGCGGCTTACAGGGCAATGAGCAGTTCTTC CATSSGLQGNEQFF
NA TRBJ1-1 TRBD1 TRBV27 TGTGCCAGCAGGTCCCTAGGGACAGGGGGCGTAGGGGGCACTGAAGCTTTCTTT CASRSLGTGGVGGTEAFF
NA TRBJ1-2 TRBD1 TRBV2 TGTGCCAGCAGTGAAGACCGACAGGGCTTCGAGTATGGCTACACCTTC CASSEDRQGFEYGYTF
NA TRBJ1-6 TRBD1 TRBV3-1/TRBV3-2 TGTGCCAGCAGTGTACAGGGGGAGTCACCCCTCCACTTT CASSVQGESPLHF
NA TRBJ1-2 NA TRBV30 TGTGCCTGGAGTGGGGGGCAGGTATTCAACTATGGCTACACCTTC CAWSGGQVFNYGYTF
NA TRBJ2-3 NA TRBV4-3 TGCGCCAGCAGCAGGAGCCTCGCTAGCACAGATACGCAGTATTTT CASSRSLASTDTQYF
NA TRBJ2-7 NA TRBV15 TGTGCCACCAGCACAGGGTTCCACGAGCAGTACTTC CATSTGFHEQYF
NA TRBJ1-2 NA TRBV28 TGTGCCAGCAGTTTATACGGGGGGGTCTATGGCTACACCTTC CASSLYGGVYGYTF
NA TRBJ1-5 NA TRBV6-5 TGTGCCAGCAGTCCGACAGATAGCAATCAGCCCCAGCATTTT CASSPTDSNQPQHF
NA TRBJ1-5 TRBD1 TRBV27 TGTGCCAGCAGGGGGACAGGCGGTCAGCCCCAGCATTTT CASRGTGGQPQHF
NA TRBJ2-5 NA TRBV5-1 TGCGCCAGCAGCCCGAGACAGTCCCAAGAGACCCAGTACTTC CASSPRQSQETQYF
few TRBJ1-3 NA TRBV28 TGTGCCAGCTATAACTCTGGAAACACCATATATTTT CASYNSGNTIYF
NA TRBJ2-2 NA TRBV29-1 TGCAGCGCCAGTGAACCATCAAGAGGGGAGCTGTTTTTT CSASEPSRGELFF
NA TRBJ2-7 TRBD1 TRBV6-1 TGTGCCAGCAGTGATTTAGGGACAGGGGGTTACGAGCAGTACTTC CASSDLGTGGYEQYF
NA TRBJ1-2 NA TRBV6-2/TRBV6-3 TGTGCCAGCAGTTCTACAGGGTTTGAAGGCTACACCTTC CASSSTGFEGYTF
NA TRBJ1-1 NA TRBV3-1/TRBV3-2 TGTGCCAGCAGCCGGGTTAAGGGAGGTGCTTTCTTT CASSRVKGGAFF
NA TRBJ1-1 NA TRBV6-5 TGTGCCAGCAGCAAAAGGAGGAACACTGAAGCTTTCTTT CASSKRRNTEAFF
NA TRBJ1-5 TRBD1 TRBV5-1 TGCGCCAGCAGCGCAGGGGGTGGCAATCAGCCCCAGCATTTT CASSAGGGNQPQHF
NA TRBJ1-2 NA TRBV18 TGTGCCAGCTCACCAGGGGAACAGGACATGAACTATGGCTACACCTTC CASSPGEQDMNYGYTF
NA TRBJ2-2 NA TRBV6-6 TGTGCCAGCAGTCCTACCTTGTTGACAGGACCCGGGGAGCTGTTTTTT CASSPTLLTGPGELFF
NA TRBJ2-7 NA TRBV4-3 TGCGCCAGCAGCCAAGAACACGGGAGCGTGGGGTACGAGCAGTACTTC CASSQEHGSVGYEQYF
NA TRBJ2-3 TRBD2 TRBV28 TGTGCCAGCAGTTCCAGCCCACTAGCGGGGGTAGATACGCAGTATTTT CASSSSPLAGVDTQYF
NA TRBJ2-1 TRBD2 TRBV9 TGTGCCAGCAGCAGCGGGGGTCTAGCCAATGAGCAGTTCTTC CASSSGGLANEQFF
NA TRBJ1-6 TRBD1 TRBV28 TGTGCCATCAAGGGGGGACAGGGGGCCTCACCCCTCCACTTT CAIKGGQGASPLHF
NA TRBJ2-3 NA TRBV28 TGTGCCAGCACTAAATGGGGGCCCGGAAGGACAGATACGCAGTATTTT CASTKWGPGRTDTQYF
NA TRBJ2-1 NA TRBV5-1 TGCGCCAGCAGCCCCAACGGCGGGGGCCCTCAGGGCGAGCAGTTCTTC CASSPNGGGPQGEQFF
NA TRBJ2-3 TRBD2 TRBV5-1 TGCGCCAGCAGCACCGGGACTAGCGGGGGGCGAGATACGCAGTATTTT CASSTGTSGGRDTQYF
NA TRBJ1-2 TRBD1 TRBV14 TGTGCCAGCAGACAACAGGGGGCGGGTGGCTACACCTTC CASRQQGAGGYTF
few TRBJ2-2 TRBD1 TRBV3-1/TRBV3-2 TGTGCCAGCAGCCAGACAGGGGTGGGGGAGCTGTTTTTT CASSQTGVGELFF